Given below is one TCR beta chain in context. Its antigen is not yet known. Qualities for individual bases were not recorded, and no much larger clone is one base off. Preparation of the library involved 5' RACE. This sample was sequenced with an Illumina HiSeq 2500. A second PCR of roughly 6 to 12 cycles was run with a J-beta primer mix and a sample-barcoded 5' primer. A template-switch 5' adaptor carrying 12 random nucleotides introduced a unique molecular identifier onto each TCR beta cDNA molecule. Each sample yielded at least 2.5 million CDR3-containing paired-end reads. All of the RNA was converted into first-strand cDNA using the Mint cDNA synthesis kit, with a TRBC-specific oligonucleotide serving as the primer. Following uracil-DNA glycosylase treatment, a first 18-cycle PCR with universal primers M1SS and BC2_uni_R was performed on all cDNA. Per the authors' processing: Each sample was normalized by randomly selecting 1 million high-quality reads, each carrying a distinct molecular identifier. Reads with shared molecular identifiers were discarded instead of being binned into consensus sequences. MiTCR, with a Q25 quality threshold and the strictest error-elimination algorithm, was used for CDR3 identification, clonotype clustering and error correction. A nonparametric unseen species model using Euler transformation provided a lower-bound estimate of total TCR beta diversity. The public reads were run again by TCRdb, first through fastp at Q25 and then through MiXCR, and only productive beta chains were kept. Merged by CDR3 protein, the rows form single entries marked with the most common genes and DNA. TCRdb, rather than the study authors, made the V and J calls. This sample lists about 800,000 distinct CDR3 sequences; roughly 25% were detected once. The ten largest clones take up around 3.6% of the sample.

This specimen comes from a study of blood T cells in healthy people across ages (dated by TCRdb to the mid-2010s). For context, the study as a whole: In model experiments, template switching captured roughly one uniquely barcoded TCR beta cDNA molecule for every two T cells. Age-related changes in TCR beta repertoire diversity were measured in the study by deep sequencing normalized with unique cDNA molecular identifiers. Donors were grouped into four age groups: young (average approximately 15 years), middle-aged (around 39), aged (approximately 67) and long-lived (approximately 78). Two additional independent replicas of 1 million unique cDNA reads from the same blood draw were analyzed for two donors (one aged 18 to 30 and one aged 80 or older).

Via the germline V gene (reference sequence), CDR1 is LGHDT and CDR2 YNNKEL. V sheds 4 bases and J sheds 5 bases, leaving 14 bases between their ends. The CDR3 goes from the cysteine to the phenylalanine over 14 residues. Here the CDR3 DNA is all that survives: 42 bases in frame from base 1. Overall study results and their limits: As age increased, observed TCR beta diversity per million T cells dropped in a roughly linear way, and a significant reduction was already evident by age around 41. Observed TCR beta diversity correlated strongly with the percentage of naive T cells measured by flow cytometry. Because donor CMV infection status was unknown, age-related changes in expanded clonotypes were potentially confounded. Estimates of total diversity from one million sequenced T cells were regarded as lower bounds and underestimates. Conclusive comparison of naive and antigen-experienced compartments was prevented by the profiling of bulk unsorted PBMCs. Compared with the aged group, the long-lived group had more naive CD4+ T cells, fewer expanded clones and increased TCR diversity, suggesting age selection.

Systemically healthy Caucasian individuals from Russia, some 40 in total and aged about 6 to 95 years, were included as donors. Each donor gave ten milliliters of peripheral blood, drawn into EDTA-treated Vacutainer tubes. PBMCs were isolated by Ficoll-Paque density-gradient centrifugation, with at least 6 million obtained per sample. Total RNA, at least 6 micrograms per sample, was extracted from PBMCs with Trizol reagent. For every donor, flow cytometry on a PBMC aliquot measured the percentage of naive CD45RAhigh/CD27high T cells. These data are also associated with another study on T cells of mothers and their children. That second publication adds: Donors were nine systemically healthy Caucasian individuals: three mothers and their six children. cDNA synthesis consumed the entire amount of extracted RNA, loaded at 1.5 ug RNA in each 15 ul reaction. In the second PCR, sample barcodes and 2-4 random nucleotides were introduced via the M1S primer. Over 8.5 million TCR beta CDR3 reads came from each mother, compared with about 3.2 million reads from each child. Thymic selection shapes the output of TCR recombination in a similar way in related and unrelated pairs, and inherited differences have a minor effect. Normalized repertoire overlap was always slightly but never significantly higher in related than unrelated mother-child pairs. Persistent microchimeric T cell clones were not detected, at a sensitivity of around 95 clones per million clonotypes. The study used deep NGS to compare TCR beta repertoires of mothers and children, seeking features distinguishing related mother-child pairs from unrelated individuals. Mothers averaged roughly 40 +/- 4 years of age and children averaged about 10 +/- 4 years. After adapter ligation was performed with NEBNext reagents, the libraries were sequenced on an Illumina HiSeq 2000 with 100+100 nt paired-end reads. To prevent cross-contamination, the mother and child libraries were prepared a month apart and were sequenced in separate runs. Between roughly 500,000 and 2,300,000 distinct TCR beta clonotypes were identified per donor. Naive TCR beta clonotypes were estimated from low-frequency clonotypes matched to each donor's FACS-determined naive share, without sorting.

This clonotype was sampled from a boy aged 5-17 years in good health. This chain joins TRBV3-1 to TRBJ1-2; too little of a D gene remains to name it. Material: blood. The nucleotide sequence reads TGTGCCAGCAGCCCGGCCCAGGCTGGGTATGGCTACACCTTC. The resulting protein is CASSPAQAGYGYTF.